This passage covers 19 T cell receptor beta chains from one sample sequenced in a study of yellow fever vaccine responses in identical twins. TCRdb re-called the RT-PCR reads with MiXCR, one entry per CDR3 protein. The sample has 20,000 to 25,000 distinct CDR3 sequences; 77% are singletons. The sample was T cells from blood (PBMCs), unsorted or a sorted subset (not recorded which), taken before or after yellow fever vaccination (not recorded which). All receptors come from a woman between 18 and 29 years old who received the yellow fever vaccine.

The chain combines TRBV27 with TRBJ2-7; D might be TRBD1 (5 bases). Germline V gives CDR1 MNHEY, CDR2 SMNVEV (reference sequence). The CDR3 has 15 amino acids. Trimming removed 3 bases at V and 3 bases at J, with 15 bases between. The CDR3: CASSFRGELLYEQYV. The CDR3 DNA sequence: TGTGCCAGCAGTTTTAGGGGCGAATTACTCTACGAGCAGTACGTC.

This clonotype occurred once. The rearrangement links TRBV13 to TRBJ2-1; 8 bases agree with TRBD2. V shed 5 bases and J 4 bases; nucleotides not matched to a gene: 13. The CDR3 is 17 amino acids. Germline V gives CDR1 PRHDT, CDR2 FYEKMQ (reference sequence). This CDR3 is CASSGTSLVGGYNEQFF. The CDR3 nucleotides read TGTGCCAGCAGCGGGACTAGTCTGGTCGGGGGATACAATGAGCAGTTCTTC.

The chain combines TRBV10-3 with TRBJ1-2; 7 bases line up with TRBD1. V lost 4 bases to trimming and J lost 4 bases; unmatched junction nucleotides: 3. The CDR3 is made up of 13 amino acids. From germline, CDR1 is ENHRY and CDR2 SYGVKD. The CDR3 is CAISAGTAYGYTF. The CDR3 DNA follows: TGTGCCATCAGTGCCGGGACAGCCTATGGCTACACCTTC.

This chain uses TRBV2 with TRBJ2-1; possible D gene TRBD2, 5 bases. Germline values: CDR1 SNHLY, CDR2 FYNNEI. The CDR3 is made up of 13 amino acids. V lost 6 bases, J lost 6 bases, and 12 bases lay in between. In nucleotides, the CDR3 is TGTGCCAGCAGGGACTGGGCCCTCAATGAGCAGTTCTTC. It is translated as CASRDWALNEQFF.

V gene TRBV18 combines with J gene TRBJ1-2; D uncertain. This CDR3 has 15 amino acids. V lost 3 bases and J 4 bases, leaving 15 bases between the germline ends. Germline lookup yields CDR1 KGHSH and CDR2 LQKENI. This CDR3 is CASSPSATTSYGYTF. The CDR3 nucleotides are TGTGCCAGCTCACCCTCGGCCACCACCTCCTATGGCTACACCTTC. Full variable domain (missing parts from reference TRBV18 and TRBJ1-2): NAGVMQNPRHLVRRRGQEARLRCSPMKGHSHVYWYRQLPEEGLKFMVYLQKENIIDESGMPKERFSAEFPKEGPSILRIQQVVRGDSAAYFCASSPSATTSYGYTFGSGTRLTVV.

The chain couples TRBV6-4 to TRBJ1-1, with 11 nucleotides matching TRBD1. Germline V gives CDR1 MRHNA, CDR2 SNTAGT. After removal of 5 bases from V and 2 bases from J, the junction contained 10 bases not matched to a gene. The CDR3 has 17 amino acids. CDR3 residues: CASSNRDRGNLNTEAFF. The CDR3 DNA sequence: TGTGCCAGCAGTAACAGGGACAGGGGGAACCTTAACACTGAAGCTTTCTTT.

The genes are TRBV7-6 and TRBJ1-6, with a weak D call TRBD1 (5 bases). Germline CDR1 and CDR2: SGHVS and FNYEAQ. CDR3 length equals 18 residues. The ends were cut back, 2 bases at V and 5 bases at J, with 19 bases in the middle. The CDR3 loop reads CASSLTWAGREDNSPLHF. DNA for the CDR3: TGTGCCAGCAGCTTAACGTGGGCTGGCAGGGAAGATAATTCACCCCTCCACTTT. Supplemented by reference TRBV7-6 and TRBJ1-6, the full variable domain reads GAGVSQSPRYKVTKRGQDVALRCDPISGHVSLYWYRQALGQGPEFLTYFNYEAQQDKSGLPNDRFSAERPEGSISTLTIQRTEQRDSAMYRCASSLTWAGREDNSPLHFGNGTRLTVT.

The CDR3: CASSFLLSTDTQYF. Here the CDR3 DNA reads TGTGCCAGCAGTTTTCTATTAAGCACAGATACGCAGTATTTT. V is TRBV6-2 or TRBV6-3 and J is TRBJ2-3; no reliable D call. V lost 4 bases to trimming and J lost 0 bases, with 8 bases between them. Germline V gene lookup returns CDR1 MNHEY and CDR2 SVGEGT. The CDR3 spans 14 residues.

This chain uses TRBV5-1 with TRBJ2-1, with D possibly matching TRBD1 (6 bases). The CDR3 length is 15 residues. Trimming pared 1 base from V and 1 base from J, leaving 9 bases between. Germline-derived CDR1 and CDR2 are SGHRS and YFSETQ. CDR3 bases: TGCGCCAGCAGCTTGCCCGGGACATCCTACAATGAGCAGTTCTTC. It encodes CASSLPGTSYNEQFF.

The chain uses TRBV6-1 and TRBJ2-1, with TRBD1 matching 10 bases. The germline gives CDR1 MNHNS, CDR2 SASEGT. The trim removed 4 bases at V and 6 bases at J, leaving 9 bases unmatched. This CDR3 region has 16 residues. DNA of the CDR3: TGTGCCAGCAGTGCACAGGGACAGGGGAGGATCAATGAGCAGTTCTTC. This sequence encodes CASSAQGQGRINEQFF.

The chain links TRBV11-1 to TRBJ2-1; D possibly uses TRBD1 or TRBD2 (5 bases each). From germline, CDR1 is SGHAT and CDR2 FQDESV (reference sequence). The CDR3 consists of 17 residues. The V and J ends lost 4 bases and 6 bases respectively, with 22 bases between them. The CDR3 loop is CASSSLKQRGVGNEQFF. CDR3 DNA sequence: TGTGCCAGCAGCTCCCTTAAGCAGCGAGGGGTGGGCAATGAGCAGTTCTTC.

Turning to this clonotype: Compared with germline, one end of the junction differs, possibly owing to a read error. The chain couples TRBV11-3 to TRBJ2-1; D is ambiguous. Germline V gives CDR1 SGHNT, CDR2 YENEEA. This CDR3 comprises 13 residues. CDR3: CASSLGAIGVKVF. CDR3 DNA: TGTGCCAGCAGCTTAGGGGCGATTGGGGTGAAGGTCTTC.

The chain is built from TRBV7-2 and TRBJ2-1; no firm D call. The CDR3 spans 12 residues. From germline, CDR1 is SGHTA and CDR2 FQGNSA. V was pared by 0 bases and J by 9 bases, with 6 bases between. The CDR3 sequence is CASSLAISEQFF. The CDR3 nucleotides are TGTGCCAGCAGCTTAGCGATTAGTGAGCAGTTCTTC.

The rearrangement links TRBV27 to TRBJ2-1, with D tentatively TRBD2 (6 bases). With 2 bases removed from V and 0 bases from J, the gap between germline ends came to 8 bases. Germline CDR1 is MNHEY and CDR2 is SMNVEV (reference sequence). This CDR3 has 15 amino acids. CDR3 loop: CASSLRDSSYNEQFF. The CDR3 DNA is TGTGCCAGCAGTTTAAGGGACTCCTCCTACAATGAGCAGTTCTTC.

The sample holds a few counts of this clonotype. V is TRBV29-1 and J is TRBJ2-1; 9 nucleotides line up with TRBD1. The V and J ends lost 1 base and 8 bases, in that order; junction bases with no gene match: 12. Germline V gives CDR1 SQVTM, CDR2 ANQGSEA. CDR3 size: 16 residues. DNA of the CDR3: TGCAGCGTTGAAGGTCGGACAGGGGTGTCGGTCGATGAGCAGTTCTTC. Translation: CSVEGRTGVSVDEQFF.

CDR3 coding DNA: TGTGCCAGCAGCCGAGACAGGGGGCCCTCCTACAATGAGCAGTTCTTC. Translation gives CASSRDRGPSYNEQFF. The chain has TRBV7-6 and TRBJ2-1; 10 bases are a match to TRBD1. The CDR3 is 16 residues long. After removal of 5 bases from V and 0 bases from J, the junction contained 4 bases not matched to a gene. The germline CDR1 and CDR2 sequences are SGHVS and FNYEAQ.

This clonotype was found once. The chain joins TRBV3-1 to TRBJ2-1, with 9 bases aligning to TRBD1. The CDR3 is 15 amino acids. Germline CDR1 is LGHDT and CDR2 is YNNKEL (reference sequence). The junction had 8 bases not matched to a gene; V was cut back by 4 bases and J by 7 bases. The CDR3, as DNA: TGTGCCAGCAGCCTGGCCGGGACAGGGAGGAATGAGCAGTTCTTC. Protein product: CASSLAGTGRNEQFF.

This rearrangement joins TRBV4-1 to TRBJ2-2; D may be TRBD2 (6 bases). CDR3 size: 16 residues. The germline V gene encodes CDR1 MGHRA and CDR2 YSYEKL. Trimming stripped 4 bases from V and 2 bases from J, with 14 bases between. The CDR3 sequence is CASSRGVPFNTGELFF. In nucleotides, the CDR3 is TGCGCCAGCAGCCGGGGGGTTCCCTTTAACACCGGGGAGCTGTTTTTT.

V usage is TRBV5-1 and J usage is TRBJ2-1; maybe TRBD2 (5 bases). CDR1 and CDR2 (germline): SGHRS, YFSETQ. The CDR3 extends over 16 amino acids. V lost 0 bases and J 3 bases, leaving 13 bases between the germline ends. The CDR3 sequence: CASSLAGVSSYNEQFF. In DNA, the CDR3 is TGCGCCAGCAGCTTGGCCGGGGTGAGTAGCTACAATGAGCAGTTCTTC.